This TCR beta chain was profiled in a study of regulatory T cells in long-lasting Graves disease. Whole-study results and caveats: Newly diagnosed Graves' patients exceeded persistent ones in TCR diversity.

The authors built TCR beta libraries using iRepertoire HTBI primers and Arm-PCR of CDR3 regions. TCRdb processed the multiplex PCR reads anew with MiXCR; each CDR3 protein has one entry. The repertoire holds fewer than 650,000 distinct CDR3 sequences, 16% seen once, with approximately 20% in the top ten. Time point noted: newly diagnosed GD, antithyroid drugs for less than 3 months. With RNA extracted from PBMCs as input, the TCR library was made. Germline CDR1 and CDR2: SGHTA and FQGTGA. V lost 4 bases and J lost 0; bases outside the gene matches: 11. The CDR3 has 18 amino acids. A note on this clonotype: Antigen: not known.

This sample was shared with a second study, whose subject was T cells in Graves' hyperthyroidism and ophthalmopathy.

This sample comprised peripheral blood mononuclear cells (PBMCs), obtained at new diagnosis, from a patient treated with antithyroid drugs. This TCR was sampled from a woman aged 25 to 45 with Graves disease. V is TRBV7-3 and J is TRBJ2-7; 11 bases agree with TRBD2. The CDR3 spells CASSYRLAGGKSSYEQYF. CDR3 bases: TGTGCCAGCAGCTACCGTCTAGCGGGAGGCAAGAGCTCCTACGAGCAGTACTTC.